This T cell receptor (beta chain) stems from a study of T cell repertoires in cytomegalovirus infection. Study details: Epitope selection comprised recently identified HLA-C-restricted CMV epitopes and well-studied HLA-B-restricted CMV epitopes. Public TCR beta signatures were indicative of both CMV infection and a matching HLA type. Study-wide results and caveats: HLA-C-restricted CMV-specific TCR beta clonotypes prevailed in the ex vivo response. Accumulated public TCR beta family frequency recognized individuals carrying CMV together with the relevant HLA.

TCRdb recomputed calls from the reads with MiXCR, one row per CDR3 protein. The data contain about 830,000 distinct CDR3 sequences, 30% to 35% of them seen just once; the ten biggest clones take up roughly 12%. A note on this clonotype: The antigen is unknown.

The length of the CDR3 is 16 residues. Germline-derived CDR1 and CDR2 are SNHLY and FYNNEI. With 0 bases removed from V and 0 bases from J, the gap between germline ends came to 11 bases. The sequence was obtained from a human donor in good health (CMV status not recorded). Some clones in this sample may be carry-over from other donors' samples. The material sequenced was cultured CD8+ T cells from PBMCs, taken from culture after CMV antigen stimulation. This sequence joins TRBV2 and TRBJ1-1, with D maybe TRBD1 (6 bases). The CDR3 spells CASSEALQGMNTEAFF. The CDR3 nucleotides are TGTGCCAGCAGTGAAGCGCTTCAGGGGATGAACACTGAAGCTTTCTTT.